This T cell receptor (beta chain) came from a study of control samples from healthy donors and cancer patients. The CDR3 covers 19 residues. The V gene end was trimmed by 5 bases and the J gene end by 5 bases; junction bases not matched to a gene: 22. Germline V gene lookup returns CDR1 MNHEY and CDR2 SMNVEV (reference sequence). The repertoire was sequenced with immunoSEQ multiplex PCR; TCRdb's copy has only in-frame clones and lacks some. The data contain under 150,000 clones, roughly nine tenths of them singletons. This chain uses TRBV27 with TRBJ2-7; 9 bases are a match to TRBD2. Sequences were obtained from PBMCs. This clonotype was sampled from a man aged 45-65 years with head and neck cancer. Here the CDR3 DNA reads TGTGCCAGCAGTCCCTCTGGAACCAGAATAGCGGGAGTAAGCCACGAGCAGTACTTC. This encodes CASSPSGTRIAGVSHEQYF.